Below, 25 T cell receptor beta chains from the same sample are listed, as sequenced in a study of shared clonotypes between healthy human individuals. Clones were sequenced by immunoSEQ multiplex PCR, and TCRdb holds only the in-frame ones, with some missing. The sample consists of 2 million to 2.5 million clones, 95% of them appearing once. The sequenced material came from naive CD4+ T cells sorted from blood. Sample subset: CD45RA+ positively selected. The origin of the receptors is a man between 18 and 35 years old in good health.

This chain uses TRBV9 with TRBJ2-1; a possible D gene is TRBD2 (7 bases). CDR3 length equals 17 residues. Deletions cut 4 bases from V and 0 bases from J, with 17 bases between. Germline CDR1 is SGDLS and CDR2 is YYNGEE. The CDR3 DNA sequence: TGTGCCAGCAGCCCTGGGGGGGCCAGTAGCTCCTACAATGAGCAGTTCTTC. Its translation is CASSPGGASSSYNEQFF.

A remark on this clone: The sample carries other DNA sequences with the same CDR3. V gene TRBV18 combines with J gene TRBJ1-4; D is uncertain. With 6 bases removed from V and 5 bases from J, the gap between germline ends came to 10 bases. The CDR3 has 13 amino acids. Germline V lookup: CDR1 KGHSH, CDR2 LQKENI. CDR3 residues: CASSPNYNEKLFF. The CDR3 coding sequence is TGTGCCAGCTCGCCCAACTACAATGAAAAACTGTTTTTT.

The CDR3 bases are TGCGCCAGCAGCTTGGCTTGGGGAGCGTCCGGATTACAGGGTGTCTACGAGCAGTACTTC. Its translation is CASSLAWGASGLQGVYEQYF. This chain uses TRBV5-1 with TRBJ2-7; possible D gene TRBD1, 6 bases. Germline lookup yields CDR1 SGHRS and CDR2 YFSETQ. Trimming removed 0 bases at V and 3 bases at J, with 28 bases between. This CDR3 is 20 amino acids long.

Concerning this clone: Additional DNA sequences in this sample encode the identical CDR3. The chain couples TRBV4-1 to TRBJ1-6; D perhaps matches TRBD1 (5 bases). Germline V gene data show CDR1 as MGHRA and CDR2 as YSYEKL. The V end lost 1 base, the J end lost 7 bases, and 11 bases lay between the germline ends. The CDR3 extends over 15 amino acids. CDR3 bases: TGCGCCAGCAGCCAAGGGCAGGGAAGGAATTCACCCCTCCACTTT. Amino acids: CASSQGQGRNSPLHF.

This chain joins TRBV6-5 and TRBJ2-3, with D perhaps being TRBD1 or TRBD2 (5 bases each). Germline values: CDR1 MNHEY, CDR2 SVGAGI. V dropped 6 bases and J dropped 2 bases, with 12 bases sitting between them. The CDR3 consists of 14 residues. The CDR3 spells CASRGDHSTDTQYF. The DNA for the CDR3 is TGTGCCAGCAGGGGGGATCACTCCACAGATACGCAGTATTTT.

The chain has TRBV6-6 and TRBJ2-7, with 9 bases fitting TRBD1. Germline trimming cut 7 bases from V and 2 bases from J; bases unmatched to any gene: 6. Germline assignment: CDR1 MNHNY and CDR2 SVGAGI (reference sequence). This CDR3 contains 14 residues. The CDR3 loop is CASNVRDRAYEQYF. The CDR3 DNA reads TGTGCCAGCAATGTAAGGGACAGGGCCTACGAGCAGTACTTC.

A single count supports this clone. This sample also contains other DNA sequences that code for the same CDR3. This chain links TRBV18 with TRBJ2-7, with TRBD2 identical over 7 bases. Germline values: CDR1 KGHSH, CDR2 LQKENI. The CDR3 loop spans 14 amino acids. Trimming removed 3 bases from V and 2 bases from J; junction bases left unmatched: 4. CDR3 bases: TGTGCCAGCTCACCGGGACTACCGACCTACGAGCAGTACTTC. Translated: CASSPGLPTYEQYF.

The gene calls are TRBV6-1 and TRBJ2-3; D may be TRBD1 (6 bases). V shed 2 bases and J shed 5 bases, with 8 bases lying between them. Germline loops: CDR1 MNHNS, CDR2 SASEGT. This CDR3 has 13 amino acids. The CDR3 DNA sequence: TGTGCCAGCAGTGAAAGGGGGTTAGATACGCAGTATTTT. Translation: CASSERGLDTQYF.

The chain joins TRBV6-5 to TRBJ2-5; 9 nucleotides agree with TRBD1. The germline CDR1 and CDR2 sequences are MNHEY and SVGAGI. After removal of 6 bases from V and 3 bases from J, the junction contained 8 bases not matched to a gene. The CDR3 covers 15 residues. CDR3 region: CASSDRDREEETQYF. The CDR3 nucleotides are TGTGCCAGCAGCGACCGGGACAGGGAGGAAGAGACCCAGTACTTC.

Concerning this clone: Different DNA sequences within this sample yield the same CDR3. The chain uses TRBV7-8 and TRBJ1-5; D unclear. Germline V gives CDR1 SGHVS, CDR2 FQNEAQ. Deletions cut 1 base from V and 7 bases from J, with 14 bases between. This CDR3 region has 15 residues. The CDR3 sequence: CASSLGAGGGQPQHF. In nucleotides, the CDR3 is TGTGCCAGCAGCTTAGGGGCAGGAGGCGGACAGCCCCAGCATTTT. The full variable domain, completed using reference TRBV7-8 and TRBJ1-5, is GAGVSQSPRYKVAKRGQDVALRCDPISGHVSLFWYQQALGQGPEFLTYFQNEAQLDKSGLPSDRFFAERPEGSVSTLKIQRTQQEDSAVYLCASSLGAGGGQPQHFGDGTRLSIL.

As DNA, the CDR3 is TGTGCCAGCAGCTTTTACGGGGACCTCCTTGGCTACACCTTC. Residues: CASSFYGDLLGYTF. V is TRBV5-6 and J is TRBJ1-2; tentatively, D is TRBD1 (5 bases). CDR3 length: 14 amino acids. In germline, CDR1 is SGHDT, CDR2 YYEEEE. V was pared by 2 bases and J by 7 bases, with 15 bases between.

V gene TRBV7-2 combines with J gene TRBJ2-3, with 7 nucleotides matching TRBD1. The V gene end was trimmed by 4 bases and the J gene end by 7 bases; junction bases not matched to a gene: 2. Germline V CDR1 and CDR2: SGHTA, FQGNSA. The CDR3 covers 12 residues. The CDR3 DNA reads TGTGCCAGCAGCTCGGGACAGTATACGCAGTATTTT. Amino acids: CASSSGQYTQYF.

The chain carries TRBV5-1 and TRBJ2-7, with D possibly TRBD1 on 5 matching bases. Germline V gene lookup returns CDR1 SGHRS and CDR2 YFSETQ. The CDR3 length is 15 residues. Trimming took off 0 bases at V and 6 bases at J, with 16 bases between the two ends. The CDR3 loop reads CASSLEQARRGEQYF. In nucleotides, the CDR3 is TGCGCCAGCAGCTTGGAACAGGCCCGTCGTGGCGAGCAGTACTTC.

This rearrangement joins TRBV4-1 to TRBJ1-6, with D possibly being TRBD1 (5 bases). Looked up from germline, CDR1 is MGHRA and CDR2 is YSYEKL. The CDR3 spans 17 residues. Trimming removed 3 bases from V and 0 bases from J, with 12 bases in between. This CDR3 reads CASSQEGMSSYNSPLHF. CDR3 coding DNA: TGCGCCAGCAGCCAGGAGGGGATGAGCTCCTATAATTCACCCCTCCACTTT.

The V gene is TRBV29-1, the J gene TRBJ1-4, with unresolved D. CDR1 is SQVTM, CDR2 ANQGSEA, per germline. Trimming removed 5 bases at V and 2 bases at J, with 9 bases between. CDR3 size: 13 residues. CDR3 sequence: CSVLTWTNEKLFF. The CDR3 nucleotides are TGCAGCGTTCTAACGTGGACTAATGAAAAACTGTTTTTT.

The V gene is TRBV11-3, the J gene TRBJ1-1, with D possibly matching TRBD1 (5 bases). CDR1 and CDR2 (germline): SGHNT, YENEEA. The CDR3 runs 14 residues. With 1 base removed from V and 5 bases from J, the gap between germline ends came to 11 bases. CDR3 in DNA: TGTGCCAGCAGCTTAGGAGGGGCGAGTACTGAAGCTTTCTTT. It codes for CASSLGGASTEAFF.

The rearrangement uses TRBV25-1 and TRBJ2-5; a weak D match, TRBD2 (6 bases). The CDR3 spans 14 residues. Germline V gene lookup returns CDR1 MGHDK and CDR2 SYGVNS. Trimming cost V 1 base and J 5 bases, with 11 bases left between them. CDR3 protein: CASSESGGRETQYF. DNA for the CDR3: TGTGCCAGCAGTGAATCCGGGGGAAGGGAGACCCAGTACTTC.

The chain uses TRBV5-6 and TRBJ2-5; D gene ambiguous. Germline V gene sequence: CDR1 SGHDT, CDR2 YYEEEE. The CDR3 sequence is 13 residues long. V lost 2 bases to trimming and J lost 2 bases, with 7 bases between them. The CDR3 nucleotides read TGTGCCAGCAGCTTAGAGAGACAAGAGACCCAGTACTTC. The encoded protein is CASSLERQETQYF.

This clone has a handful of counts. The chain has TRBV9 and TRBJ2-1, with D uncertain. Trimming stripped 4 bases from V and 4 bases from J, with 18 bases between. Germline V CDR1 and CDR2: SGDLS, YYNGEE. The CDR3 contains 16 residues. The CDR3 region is CASSPFHQSPYNEQFF. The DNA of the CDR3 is TGTGCCAGCAGCCCATTTCACCAGTCCCCTTACAATGAGCAGTTCTTC. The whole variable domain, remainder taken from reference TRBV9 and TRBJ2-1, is DSGVTQTPKHLITATGQRVTLRCSPRSGDLSVYWYQQSLDQGLQFLIQYYNGEERAKGNILERFSAQQFPDLHSELNLSSLELGDSALYFCASSPFHQSPYNEQFFGPGTRLTVL.

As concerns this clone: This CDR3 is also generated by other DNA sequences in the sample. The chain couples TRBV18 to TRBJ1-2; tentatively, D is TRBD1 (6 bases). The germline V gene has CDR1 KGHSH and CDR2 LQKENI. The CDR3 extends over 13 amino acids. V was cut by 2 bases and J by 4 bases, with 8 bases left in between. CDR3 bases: TGTGCCAGCTCACCAGACAGGATCTATGGCTACACCTTC. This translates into CASSPDRIYGYTF.

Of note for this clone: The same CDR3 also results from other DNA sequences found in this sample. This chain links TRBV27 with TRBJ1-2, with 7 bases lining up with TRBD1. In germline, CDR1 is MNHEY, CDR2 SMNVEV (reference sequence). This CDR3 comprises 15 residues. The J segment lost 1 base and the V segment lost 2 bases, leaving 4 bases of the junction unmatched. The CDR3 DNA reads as TGTGCCAGCAGTTTAGGCAGGGGGGGTAACTATGGCTACACCTTC. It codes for CASSLGRGGNYGYTF.

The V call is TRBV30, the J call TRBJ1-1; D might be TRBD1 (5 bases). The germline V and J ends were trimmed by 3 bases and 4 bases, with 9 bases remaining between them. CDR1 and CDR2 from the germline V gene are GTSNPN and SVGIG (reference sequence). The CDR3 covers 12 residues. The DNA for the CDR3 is TGTGCCTGGAGACGCGGGGGCACTGAAGCTTTCTTT. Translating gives CAWRRGGTEAFF.

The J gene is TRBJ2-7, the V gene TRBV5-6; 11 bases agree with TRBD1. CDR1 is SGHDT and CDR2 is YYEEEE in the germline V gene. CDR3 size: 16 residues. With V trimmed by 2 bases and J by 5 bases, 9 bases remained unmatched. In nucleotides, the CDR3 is TGTGCCAGCAGCTTCGCCGACGGACAGGGGGCCGACGAGCAGTACTTC. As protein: CASSFADGQGADEQYF.

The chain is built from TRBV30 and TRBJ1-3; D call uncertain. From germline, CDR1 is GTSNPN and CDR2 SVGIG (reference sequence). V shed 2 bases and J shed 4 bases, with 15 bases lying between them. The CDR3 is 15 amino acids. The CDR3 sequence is CAWSLDPARGNTIYF. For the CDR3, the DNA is TGTGCCTGGAGTCTGGACCCGGCCCGAGGAAACACCATATATTTT. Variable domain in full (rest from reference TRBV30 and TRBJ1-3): SQTIHQWPATLVQPVGSPLSLECTVEGTSNPNLYWYRQAAGRGLQLLFYSVGIGQISSEVPQNLSASRPQDRQFILSSKKLLLSDSGFYLCAWSLDPARGNTIYFGEGSWLTVV.

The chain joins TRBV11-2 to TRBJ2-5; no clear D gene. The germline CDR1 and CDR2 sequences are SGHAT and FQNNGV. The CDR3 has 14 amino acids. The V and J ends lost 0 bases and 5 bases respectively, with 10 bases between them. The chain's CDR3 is CASSLDRLPETQYF. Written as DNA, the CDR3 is TGTGCCAGCAGCTTAGATCGGCTCCCGGAGACCCAGTACTTC.